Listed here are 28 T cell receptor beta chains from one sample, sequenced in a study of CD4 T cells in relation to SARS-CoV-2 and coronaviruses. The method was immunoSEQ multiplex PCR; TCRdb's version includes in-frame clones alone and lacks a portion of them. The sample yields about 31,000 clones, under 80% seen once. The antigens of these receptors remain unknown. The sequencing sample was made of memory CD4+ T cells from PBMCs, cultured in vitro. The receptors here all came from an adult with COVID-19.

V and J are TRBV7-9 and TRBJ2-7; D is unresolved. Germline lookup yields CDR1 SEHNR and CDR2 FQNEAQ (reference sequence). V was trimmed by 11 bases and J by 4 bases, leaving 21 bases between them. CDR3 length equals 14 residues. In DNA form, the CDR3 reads TGTGCCGTCTCTTCAGGTTGGAGCGAATACGAGCAGTACTTC. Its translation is CAVSSGWSEYEQYF.

Written as DNA, the CDR3 is TGTGCCAGCAGTTACAAGGGGGAATCAGATACGCAGTATTTT. This gives the protein CASSYKGESDTQYF. J is TRBJ2-3 and V is TRBV6-6, with D tentatively TRBD1 (6 bases). The CDR3 has 14 amino acids. Trimming pared 2 bases from V and 4 bases from J, leaving 10 bases between. The germline gives CDR1 MNHNY, CDR2 SVGAGI (reference sequence).

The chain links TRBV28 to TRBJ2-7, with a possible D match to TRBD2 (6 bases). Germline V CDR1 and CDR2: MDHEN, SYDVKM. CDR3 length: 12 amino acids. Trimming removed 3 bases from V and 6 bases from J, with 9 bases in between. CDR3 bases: TGTGCCAGCAGTTTCCTAGCGCGCGAGCAGTACTTC. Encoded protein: CASSFLAREQYF.

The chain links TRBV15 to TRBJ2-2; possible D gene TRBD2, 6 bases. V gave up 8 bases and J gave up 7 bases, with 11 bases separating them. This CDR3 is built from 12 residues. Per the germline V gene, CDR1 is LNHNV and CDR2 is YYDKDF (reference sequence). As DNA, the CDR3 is TGTGCCACCGGGACTGCCCACGGGGAGCTGTTTTTT. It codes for CATGTAHGELFF. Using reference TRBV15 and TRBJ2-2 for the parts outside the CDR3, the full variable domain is DAMVIQNPRYQVTQFGKPVTLSCSQTLNHNVMYWYQQKSSQAPKLLFHYYDKDFNNEADTPDNFQSRRPNTSFCFLDIRSPGLGDTAMYLCATGTAHGELFFGEGSRLTVL.

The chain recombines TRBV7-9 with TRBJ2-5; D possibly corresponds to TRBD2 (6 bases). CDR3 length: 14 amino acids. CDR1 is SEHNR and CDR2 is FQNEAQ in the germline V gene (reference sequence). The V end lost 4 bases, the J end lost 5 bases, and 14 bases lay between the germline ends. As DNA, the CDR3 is TGTGCCAGCAGCTATAGTAGCGGTGGGGAGACCCAGTACTTC. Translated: CASSYSSGGETQYF.

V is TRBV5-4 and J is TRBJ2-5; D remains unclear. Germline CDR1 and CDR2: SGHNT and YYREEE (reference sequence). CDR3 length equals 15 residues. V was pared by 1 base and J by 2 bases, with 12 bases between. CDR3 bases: TGTGCCAGCAGCTTGAAAAGTGGGGTACAAGAGACCCAGTACTTC. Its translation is CASSLKSGVQETQYF.

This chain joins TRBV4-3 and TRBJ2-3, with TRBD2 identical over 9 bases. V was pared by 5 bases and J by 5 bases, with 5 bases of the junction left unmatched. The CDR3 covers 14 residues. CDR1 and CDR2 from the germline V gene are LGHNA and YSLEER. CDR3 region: CASSVREGGDTQYF. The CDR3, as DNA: TGCGCCAGCAGCGTGCGGGAGGGGGGAGATACGCAGTATTTT.

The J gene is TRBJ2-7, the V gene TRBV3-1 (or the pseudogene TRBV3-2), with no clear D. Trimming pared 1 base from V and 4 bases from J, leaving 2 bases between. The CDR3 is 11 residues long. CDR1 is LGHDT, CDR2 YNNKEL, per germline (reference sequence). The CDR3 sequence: CASSQVYEQYF. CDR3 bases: TGTGCCAGCAGCCAAGTATACGAGCAGTACTTC.

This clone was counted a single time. The CDR3 DNA sequence: TGTGCCAGTAGGCCGGGACAGGGGCCCTACGAGCAGTACTTC. Its protein is CASRPGQGPYEQYF. V usage is TRBV19 and J usage is TRBJ2-7; 10 bases fit TRBD1. From germline, CDR1 is LNHDA and CDR2 SQIVND (reference sequence). The length of the CDR3 is 14 residues. V lost 6 bases, J lost 2 bases, and 4 bases stayed unmatched.

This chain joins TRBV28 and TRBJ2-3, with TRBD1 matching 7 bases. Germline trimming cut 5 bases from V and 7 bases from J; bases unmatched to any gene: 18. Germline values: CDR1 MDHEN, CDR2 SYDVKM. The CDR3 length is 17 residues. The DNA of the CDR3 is TGTGCCAGCAGTGCGCTGACAGGGCCTTCCAACGTGAATACGCAGTATTTT. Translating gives CASSALTGPSNVNTQYF. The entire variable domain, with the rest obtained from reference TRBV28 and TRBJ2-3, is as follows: DVKVTQSSRYLVKRTGEKVFLECVQDMDHENMFWYRQDPGLGLRLIYFSYDVKMKEKGDIPEGYSVSREKKERFSLILESASTNQTSMYLCASSALTGPSNVNTQYFGPGTRLTVL.

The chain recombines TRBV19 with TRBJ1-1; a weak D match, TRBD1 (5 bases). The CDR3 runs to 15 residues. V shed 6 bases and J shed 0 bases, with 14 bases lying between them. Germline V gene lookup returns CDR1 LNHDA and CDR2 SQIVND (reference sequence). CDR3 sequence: CASRTPGRMNTEAFF. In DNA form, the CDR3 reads TGTGCCAGTAGGACCCCGGGACGGATGAACACTGAAGCTTTCTTT. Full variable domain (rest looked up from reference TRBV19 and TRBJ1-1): DGGITQSPKYLFRKEGQNVTLSCEQNLNHDAMYWYRQDPGQGLRLIYYSQIVNDFQKGDIAEGYSVSREKKESFPLTVTSAQKNPTAFYLCASRTPGRMNTEAFFGQGTRLTVV.

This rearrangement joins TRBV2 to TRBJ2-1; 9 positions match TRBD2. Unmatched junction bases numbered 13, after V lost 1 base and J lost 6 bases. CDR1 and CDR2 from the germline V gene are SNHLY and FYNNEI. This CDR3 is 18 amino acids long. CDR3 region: CASSEVEGPSGKLNEQFF. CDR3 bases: TGTGCCAGCAGTGAAGTTGAGGGTCCTAGCGGGAAACTCAATGAGCAGTTCTTC.

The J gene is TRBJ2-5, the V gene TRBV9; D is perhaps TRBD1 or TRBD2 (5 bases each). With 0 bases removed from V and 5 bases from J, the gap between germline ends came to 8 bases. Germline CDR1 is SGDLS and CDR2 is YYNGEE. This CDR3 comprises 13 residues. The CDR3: CASSVEWGETQYF. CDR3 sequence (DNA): TGTGCCAGCAGCGTAGAGTGGGGGGAGACCCAGTACTTC.

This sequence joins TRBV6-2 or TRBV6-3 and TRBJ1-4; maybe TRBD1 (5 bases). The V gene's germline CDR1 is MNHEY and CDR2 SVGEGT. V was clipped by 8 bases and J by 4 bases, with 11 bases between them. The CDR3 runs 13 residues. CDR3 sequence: CASCRGDNEKLFF. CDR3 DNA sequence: TGTGCCAGCTGCCGGGGCGATAATGAAAAACTGTTTTTT.

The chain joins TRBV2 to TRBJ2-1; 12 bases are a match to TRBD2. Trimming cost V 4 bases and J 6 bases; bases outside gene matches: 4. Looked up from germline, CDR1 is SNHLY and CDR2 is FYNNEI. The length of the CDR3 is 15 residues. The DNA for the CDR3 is TGTGCCAGCAGTGCTCTAGCGGGAGGGCCCAATGAGCAGTTCTTC. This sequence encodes CASSALAGGPNEQFF.

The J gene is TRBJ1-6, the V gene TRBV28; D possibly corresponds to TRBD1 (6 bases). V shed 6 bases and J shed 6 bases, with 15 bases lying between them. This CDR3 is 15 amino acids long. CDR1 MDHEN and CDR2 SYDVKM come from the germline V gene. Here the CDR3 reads CASRVRGERNSPLHF. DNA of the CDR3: TGTGCCAGCAGAGTTAGGGGGGAGCGTAATTCACCCCTCCACTTT.

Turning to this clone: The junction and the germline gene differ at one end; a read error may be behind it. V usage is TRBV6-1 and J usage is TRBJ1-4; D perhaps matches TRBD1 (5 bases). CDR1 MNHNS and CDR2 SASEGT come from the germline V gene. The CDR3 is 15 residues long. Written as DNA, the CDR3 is TGTGCCAGCTGTGATGGGGCAGGGCTTAATGAAAAACTGTTTTTT. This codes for CASCDGAGLNEKLFF.

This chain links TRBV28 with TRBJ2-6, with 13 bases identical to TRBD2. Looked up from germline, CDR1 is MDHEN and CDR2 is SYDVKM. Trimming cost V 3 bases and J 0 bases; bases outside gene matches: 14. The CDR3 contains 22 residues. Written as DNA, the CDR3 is TGTGCCAGCAGTTTCCTTTACGGGACTAGCGGGAAACCCTACTCTGGGGCCAACGTCCTGACTTTC. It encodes CASSFLYGTSGKPYSGANVLTF.

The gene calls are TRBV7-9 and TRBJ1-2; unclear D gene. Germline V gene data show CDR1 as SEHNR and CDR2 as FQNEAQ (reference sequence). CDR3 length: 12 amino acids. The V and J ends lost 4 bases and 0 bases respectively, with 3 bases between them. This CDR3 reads CASSSTNYGYTF. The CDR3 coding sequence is TGTGCCAGCAGCTCTACTAACTATGGCTACACCTTC.

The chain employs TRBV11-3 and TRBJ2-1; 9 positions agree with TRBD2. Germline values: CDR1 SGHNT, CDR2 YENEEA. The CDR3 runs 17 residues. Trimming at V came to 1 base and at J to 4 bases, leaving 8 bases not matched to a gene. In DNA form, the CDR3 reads TGTGCCAGCAGCTTAGGGGGAACTAGCGGGTTATACAATGAGCAGTTCTTC. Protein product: CASSLGGTSGLYNEQFF. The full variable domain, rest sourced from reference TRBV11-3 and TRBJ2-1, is EAGVVQSPRYKIIEKKQPVAFWCNPISGHNTLYWYLQNLGQGPELLIRYENEEAVDDSQLPKDRFSAERLKGVDSTLKIQPAELGDSAVYLCASSLGGTSGLYNEQFFGPGTRLTVL.

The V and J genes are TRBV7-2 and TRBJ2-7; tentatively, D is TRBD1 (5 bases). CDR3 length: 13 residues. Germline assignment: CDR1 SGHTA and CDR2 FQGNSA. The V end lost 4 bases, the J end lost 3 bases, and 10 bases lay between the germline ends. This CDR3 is CASSSLDSYEQYF. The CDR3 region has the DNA TGTGCCAGCAGCTCCCTCGACAGCTACGAGCAGTACTTC.

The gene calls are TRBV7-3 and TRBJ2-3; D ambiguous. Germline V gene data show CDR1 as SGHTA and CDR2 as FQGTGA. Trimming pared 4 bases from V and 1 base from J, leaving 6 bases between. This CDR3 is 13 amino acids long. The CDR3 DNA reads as TGTGCCAGCAGCTCCCCGGGCACAGATACGCAGTATTTT. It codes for CASSSPGTDTQYF.

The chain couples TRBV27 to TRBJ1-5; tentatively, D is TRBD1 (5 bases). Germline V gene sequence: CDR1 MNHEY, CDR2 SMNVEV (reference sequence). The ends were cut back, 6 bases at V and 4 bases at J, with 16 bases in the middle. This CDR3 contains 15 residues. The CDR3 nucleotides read TGTGCCAGCAGCCGGGGGTCCCGGGATAATCAGCCCCAGCATTTT. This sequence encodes CASSRGSRDNQPQHF.

The CDR3 nucleotides read TGTGCCAGCGGAAAAAAAATCTACCATTTCCAAGAGACCCAGTACTTC. It codes for CASGKKIYHFQETQYF. The V and J genes are TRBV27 and TRBJ2-5; D is uncertain. This CDR3 is built from 16 residues. The V and J ends lost 8 bases and 1 base respectively, with 20 bases between them. Germline V gene sequence: CDR1 MNHEY, CDR2 SMNVEV (reference sequence).

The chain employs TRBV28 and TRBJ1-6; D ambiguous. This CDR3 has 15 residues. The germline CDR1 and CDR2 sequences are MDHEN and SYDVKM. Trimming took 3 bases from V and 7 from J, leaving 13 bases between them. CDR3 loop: CASSFNGVKNSPLHF. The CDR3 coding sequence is TGTGCCAGCAGTTTTAATGGGGTGAAAAATTCACCCCTCCACTTT.

CDR3 in DNA: TGTGCCATCAGTGACCGGGACAGGGGGTTCGACGAGCAGTACTTC. Amino acid sequence: CAISDRDRGFDEQYF. The rearrangement uses TRBV10-3 and TRBJ2-7; 11 nucleotides agree with TRBD1. J was trimmed by 5 bases and V by 3 bases; bases with no gene match: 6. The CDR3 is 15 residues long. CDR1 is ENHRY and CDR2 is SYGVKD in the germline V gene.

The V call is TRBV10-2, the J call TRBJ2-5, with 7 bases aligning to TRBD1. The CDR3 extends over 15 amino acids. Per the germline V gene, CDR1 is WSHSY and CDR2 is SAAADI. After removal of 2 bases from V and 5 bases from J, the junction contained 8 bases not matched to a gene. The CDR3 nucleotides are TGCGCCAGCAGTGAGGCTAACAGGGGTGGGGAGACCCAGTACTTC. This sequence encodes CASSEANRGGETQYF.

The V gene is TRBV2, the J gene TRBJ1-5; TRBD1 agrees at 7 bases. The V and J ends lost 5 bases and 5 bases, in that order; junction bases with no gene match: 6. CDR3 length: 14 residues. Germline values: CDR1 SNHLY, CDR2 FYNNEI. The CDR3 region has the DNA TGTGCCAGCAGTTGGGGACAGTCCCATCAGCCCCAGCATTTT. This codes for CASSWGQSHQPQHF. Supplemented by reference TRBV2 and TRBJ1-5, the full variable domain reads EPEVTQTPSHQVTQMGQEVILRCVPISNHLYFYWYRQILGQKVEFLVSFYNNEISEKSEIFDDQFSVERPDGSNFTLKIRSTKLEDSAMYFCASSWGQSHQPQHFGDGTRLSIL.